The T cell receptor beta chain described here comes from a study of shared clonotypes between healthy human individuals. Deletions cut 8 bases from V and 0 bases from J, with 22 bases between. Germline-derived CDR1 and CDR2 are MRHNA and SNTAGT. This CDR3 comprises 17 residues. Regarding this clone: Its target is not known.

General study points: Rarefaction exposed incomplete sorted-subset sequencing despite large depth.

As originally analysed: ImmunoSEQ output held junction-only sequences without quality scores, so filtering differed. Sequenced by immunoSEQ multiplex PCR; TCRdb stores in-frame clones only, minus some. V, J and clone size reflect that table, while D and trimming were determined from the DNA. The sample consists of millions of clones, approximately 90% of them appearing once. The V call is TRBV6-4, the J call TRBJ1-2; a weak D match, TRBD1 (6 bases). The clonotype originates from a man aged 18-30 years in good health. Sample: naive CD4+ T cells sorted from blood. Subset reported: CD45RA+ positively selected. CDR3 region: CASHEQGLDLTNYGYTF. The CDR3 DNA is TGTGCCAGCCATGAGCAGGGGTTGGATCTAACTAACTATGGCTACACCTTC.